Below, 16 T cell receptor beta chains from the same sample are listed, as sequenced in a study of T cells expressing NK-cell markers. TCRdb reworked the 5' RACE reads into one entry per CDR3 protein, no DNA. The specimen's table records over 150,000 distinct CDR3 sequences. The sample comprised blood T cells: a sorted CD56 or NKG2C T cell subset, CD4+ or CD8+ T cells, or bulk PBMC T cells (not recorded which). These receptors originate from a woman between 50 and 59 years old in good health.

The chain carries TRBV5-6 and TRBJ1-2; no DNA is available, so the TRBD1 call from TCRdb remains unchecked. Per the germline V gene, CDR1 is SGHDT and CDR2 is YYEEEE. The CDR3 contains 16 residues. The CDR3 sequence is CASSSQGANVPYGYTF.

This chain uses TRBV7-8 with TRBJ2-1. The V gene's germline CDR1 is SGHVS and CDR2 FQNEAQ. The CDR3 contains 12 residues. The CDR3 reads CAITDIGDEQFF.

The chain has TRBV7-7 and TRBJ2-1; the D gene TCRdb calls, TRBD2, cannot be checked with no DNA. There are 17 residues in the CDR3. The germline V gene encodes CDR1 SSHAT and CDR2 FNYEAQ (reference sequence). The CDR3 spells CASSLQPTSGSPNEQFF.

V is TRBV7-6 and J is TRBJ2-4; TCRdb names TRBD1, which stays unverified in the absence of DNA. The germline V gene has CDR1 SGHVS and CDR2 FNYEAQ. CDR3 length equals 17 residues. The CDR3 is CASSLEAGRLAKNIQYF. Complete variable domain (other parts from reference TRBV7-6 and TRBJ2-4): GAGVSQSPRYKVTKRGQDVALRCDPISGHVSLYWYRQALGQGPEFLTYFNYEAQQDKSGLPNDRFSAERPEGSISTLTIQRTEQRDSAMYRCASSLEAGRLAKNIQYFGAGTRLSVL.

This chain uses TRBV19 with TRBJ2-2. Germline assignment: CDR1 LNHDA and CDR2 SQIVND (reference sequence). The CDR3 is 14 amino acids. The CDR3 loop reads CASSILEGTGELFF.

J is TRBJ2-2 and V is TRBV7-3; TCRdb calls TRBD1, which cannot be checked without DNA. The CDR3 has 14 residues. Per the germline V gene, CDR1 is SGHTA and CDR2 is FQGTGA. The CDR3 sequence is CASSLGRPTGELFF.

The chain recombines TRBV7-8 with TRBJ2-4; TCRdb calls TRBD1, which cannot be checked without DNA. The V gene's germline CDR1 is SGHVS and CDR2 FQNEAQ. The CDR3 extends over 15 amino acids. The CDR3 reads CASSSDQGAKNIQYF. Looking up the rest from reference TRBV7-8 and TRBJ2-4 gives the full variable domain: GAGVSQSPRYKVAKRGQDVALRCDPISGHVSLFWYQQALGQGPEFLTYFQNEAQLDKSGLPSDRFFAERPEGSVSTLKIQRTQQEDSAVYLCASSSDQGAKNIQYFGAGTRLSVL.

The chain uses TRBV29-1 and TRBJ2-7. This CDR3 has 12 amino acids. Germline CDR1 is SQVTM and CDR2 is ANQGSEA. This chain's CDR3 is CSVEDKASEQYF.

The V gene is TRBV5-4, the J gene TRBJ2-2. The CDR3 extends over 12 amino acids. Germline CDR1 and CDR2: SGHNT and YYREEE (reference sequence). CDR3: CASKWDTGELFF.

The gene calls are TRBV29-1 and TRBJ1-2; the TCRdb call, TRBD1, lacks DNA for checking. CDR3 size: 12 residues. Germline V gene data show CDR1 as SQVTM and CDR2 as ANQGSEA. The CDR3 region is CSVDFRDYGYTF.

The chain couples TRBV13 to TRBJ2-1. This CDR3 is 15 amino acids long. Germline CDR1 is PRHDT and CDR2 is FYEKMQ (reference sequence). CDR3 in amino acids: CASSPRSSSYNEQFF.

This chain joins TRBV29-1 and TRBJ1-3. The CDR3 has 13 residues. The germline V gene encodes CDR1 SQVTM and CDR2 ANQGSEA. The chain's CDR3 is CSVETGFGNTIYF.

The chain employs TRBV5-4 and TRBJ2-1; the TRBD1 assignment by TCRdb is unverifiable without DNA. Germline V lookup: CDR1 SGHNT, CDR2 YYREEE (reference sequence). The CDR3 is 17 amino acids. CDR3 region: CASSPFAGDRGYNEQFF.

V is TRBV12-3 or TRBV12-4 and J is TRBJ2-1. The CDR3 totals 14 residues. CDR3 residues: CASNGDESYNEQFF.

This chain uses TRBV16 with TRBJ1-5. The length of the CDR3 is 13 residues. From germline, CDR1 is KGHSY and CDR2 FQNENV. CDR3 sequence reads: CASSQGGSQPQHF.

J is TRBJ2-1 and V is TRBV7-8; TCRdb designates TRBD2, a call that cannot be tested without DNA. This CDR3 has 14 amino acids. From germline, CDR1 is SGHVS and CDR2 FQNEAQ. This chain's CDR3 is CASSKGLGGNEQFF.